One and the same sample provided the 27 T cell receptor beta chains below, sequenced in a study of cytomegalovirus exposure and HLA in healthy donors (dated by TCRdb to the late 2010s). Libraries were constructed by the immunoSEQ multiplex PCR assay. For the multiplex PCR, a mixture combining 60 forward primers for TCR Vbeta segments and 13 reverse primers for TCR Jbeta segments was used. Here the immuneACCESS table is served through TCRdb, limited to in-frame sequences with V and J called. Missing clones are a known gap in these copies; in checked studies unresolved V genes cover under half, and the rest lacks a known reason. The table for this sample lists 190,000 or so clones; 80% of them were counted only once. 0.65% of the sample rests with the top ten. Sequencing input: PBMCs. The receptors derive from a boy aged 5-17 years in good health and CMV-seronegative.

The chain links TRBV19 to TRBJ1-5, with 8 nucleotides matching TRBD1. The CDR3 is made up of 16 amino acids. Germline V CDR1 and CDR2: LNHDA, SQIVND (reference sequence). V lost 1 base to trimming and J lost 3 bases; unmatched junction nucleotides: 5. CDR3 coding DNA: TGTGCCAGTAGTATAGGCAGGACAGGGATCAATCAGCCCCAGCATTTT. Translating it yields CASSIGRTGINQPQHF. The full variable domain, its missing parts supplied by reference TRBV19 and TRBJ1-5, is DGGITQSPKYLFRKEGQNVTLSCEQNLNHDAMYWYRQDPGQGLRLIYYSQIVNDFQKGDIAEGYSVSREKKESFPLTVTSAQKNPTAFYLCASSIGRTGINQPQHFGDGTRLSIL.

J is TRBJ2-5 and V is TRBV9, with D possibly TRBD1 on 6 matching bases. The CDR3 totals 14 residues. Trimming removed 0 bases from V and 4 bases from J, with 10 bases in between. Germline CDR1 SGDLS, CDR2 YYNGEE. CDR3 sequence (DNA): TGTGCCAGCAGCGTAGATAGGGGGAGAGAGACCCAGTACTTC. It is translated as CASSVDRGRETQYF.

CDR3 DNA: TGTGCCAGCAGTCCCTTAAATCAGCCCCAGCATTTT. This translates into CASSPLNQPQHF. The rearrangement uses TRBV6-1 and TRBJ1-5, with no clear D. Germline V lookup: CDR1 MNHNS, CDR2 SASEGT. This CDR3 region has 12 residues. The V end lost 5 bases, the J end lost 4 bases, and 6 bases lay between the germline ends.

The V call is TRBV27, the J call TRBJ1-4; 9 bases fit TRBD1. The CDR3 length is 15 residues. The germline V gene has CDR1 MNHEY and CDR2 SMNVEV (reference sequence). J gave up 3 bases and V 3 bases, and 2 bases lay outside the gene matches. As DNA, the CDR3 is TGTGCCAGCAGTTTGGGGGACAGGGCTAATGAAAAACTGTTTTTT. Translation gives CASSLGDRANEKLFF.

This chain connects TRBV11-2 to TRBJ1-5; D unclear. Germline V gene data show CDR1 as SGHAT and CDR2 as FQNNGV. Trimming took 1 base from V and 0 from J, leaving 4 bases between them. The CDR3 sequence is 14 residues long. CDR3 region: CASSLGYSNQPQHF. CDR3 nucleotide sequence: TGTGCCAGCAGCTTAGGCTATAGCAATCAGCCCCAGCATTTT.

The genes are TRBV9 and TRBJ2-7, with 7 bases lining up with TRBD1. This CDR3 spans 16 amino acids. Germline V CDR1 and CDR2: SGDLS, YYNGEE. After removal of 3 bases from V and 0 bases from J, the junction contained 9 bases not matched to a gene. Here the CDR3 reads CASSGDRDFFSYEQYF. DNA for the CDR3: TGTGCCAGCAGCGGCGACAGGGATTTCTTCTCCTACGAGCAGTACTTC.

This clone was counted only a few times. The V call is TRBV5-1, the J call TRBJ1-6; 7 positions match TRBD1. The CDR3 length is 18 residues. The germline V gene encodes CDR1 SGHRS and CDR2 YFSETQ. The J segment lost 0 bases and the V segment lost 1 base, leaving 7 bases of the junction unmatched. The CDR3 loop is CASSLSGTGVSYNSPLHF. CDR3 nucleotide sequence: TGCGCCAGCAGCTTGAGCGGTACAGGGGTCTCCTATAATTCACCCCTCCACTTT.

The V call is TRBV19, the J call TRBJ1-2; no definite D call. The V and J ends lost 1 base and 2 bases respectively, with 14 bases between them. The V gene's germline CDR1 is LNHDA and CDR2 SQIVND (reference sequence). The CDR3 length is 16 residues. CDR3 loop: CASSIVSGKANYGYTF. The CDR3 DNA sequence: TGTGCCAGTAGTATAGTTTCGGGGAAGGCCAACTATGGCTACACCTTC.

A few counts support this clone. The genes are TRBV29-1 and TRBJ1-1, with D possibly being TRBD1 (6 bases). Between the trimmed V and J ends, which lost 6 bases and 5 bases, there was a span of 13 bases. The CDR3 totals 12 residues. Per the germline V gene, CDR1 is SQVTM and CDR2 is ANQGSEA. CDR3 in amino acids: CSVVKRGTEAFF. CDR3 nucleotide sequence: TGCAGCGTCGTCAAAAGGGGGACTGAAGCTTTCTTT.

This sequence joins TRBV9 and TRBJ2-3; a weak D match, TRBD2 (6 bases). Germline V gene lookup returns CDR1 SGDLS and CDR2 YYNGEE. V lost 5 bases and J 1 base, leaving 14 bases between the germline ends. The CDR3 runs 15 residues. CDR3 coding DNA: TGTGCCAGCAGTGCGGCAATAGCGGGCACAGATACGCAGTATTTT. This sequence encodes CASSAAIAGTDTQYF.

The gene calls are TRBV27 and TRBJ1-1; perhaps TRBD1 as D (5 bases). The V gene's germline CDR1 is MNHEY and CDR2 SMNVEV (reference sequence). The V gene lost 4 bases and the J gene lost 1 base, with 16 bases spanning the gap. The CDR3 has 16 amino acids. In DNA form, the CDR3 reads TGTGCCAGCAGTTCTTATTCAGGGATGGGGAACACTGAAGCTTTCTTT. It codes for CASSSYSGMGNTEAFF.

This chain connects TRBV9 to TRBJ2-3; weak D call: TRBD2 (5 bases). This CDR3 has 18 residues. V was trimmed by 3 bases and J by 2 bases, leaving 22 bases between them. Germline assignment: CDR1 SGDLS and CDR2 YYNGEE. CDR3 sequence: CASSAHRGEEGVTDTQYF. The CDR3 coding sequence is TGTGCCAGCAGCGCACACCGAGGTGAAGAGGGAGTCACAGATACGCAGTATTTT.

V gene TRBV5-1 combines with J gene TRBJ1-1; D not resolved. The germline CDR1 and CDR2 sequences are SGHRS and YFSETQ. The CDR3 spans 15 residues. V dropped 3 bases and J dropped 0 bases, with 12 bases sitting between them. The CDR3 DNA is TGCGCCAGCAGCTCCACAAACAGTATGAACACTGAAGCTTTCTTT. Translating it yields CASSSTNSMNTEAFF.

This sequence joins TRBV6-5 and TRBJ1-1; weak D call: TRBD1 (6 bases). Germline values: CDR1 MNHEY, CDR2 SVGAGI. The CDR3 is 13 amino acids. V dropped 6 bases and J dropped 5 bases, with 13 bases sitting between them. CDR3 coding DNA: TGTGCCAGCAGGATTAGACAGGAGACTGAAGCTTTCTTT. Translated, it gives CASRIRQETEAFF.

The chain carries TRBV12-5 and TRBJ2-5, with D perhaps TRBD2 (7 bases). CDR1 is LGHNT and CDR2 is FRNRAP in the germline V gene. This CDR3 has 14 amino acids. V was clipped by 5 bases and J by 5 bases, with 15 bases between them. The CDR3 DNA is TGTGCTAGTGGTCCGCTACAGGGAGGGGAGACCCAGTACTTC. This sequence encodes CASGPLQGGETQYF.

The CDR3 DNA follows: TGTGCCAGTTTGGGACAGGGCTACAATGAGCAGTTCTTC. Residues: CASLGQGYNEQFF. This chain links TRBV25-1 with TRBJ2-1; TRBD1 agrees at 9 bases. V was pared by 9 bases and J by 3 bases, with 3 bases of the junction left unmatched. The germline V gene encodes CDR1 MGHDK and CDR2 SYGVNS. This CDR3 is 13 amino acids long.

CDR3 DNA: TGTGCCAGCAGCCGCGGCCCCCACTACCAACAAGAGACCCAGTACTTC. Translation: CASSRGPHYQQETQYF. The J gene is TRBJ2-5, the V gene TRBV5-5; D is undetermined. This CDR3 is 16 amino acids long. V lost 4 bases and J lost 2, with 18 bases in between. Per germline, CDR1 SGHKS and CDR2 YYEKEE (reference sequence). The whole variable domain, filled in from reference TRBV5-5 and TRBJ2-5, reads DAGVTQSPTHLIKTRGQQVTLRCSPISGHKSVSWYQQVLGQGPQFIFQYYEKEERGRGNFPDRFSARQFPNYSSELNVNALLLGDSALYLCASSRGPHYQQETQYFGPGTRLLVL.

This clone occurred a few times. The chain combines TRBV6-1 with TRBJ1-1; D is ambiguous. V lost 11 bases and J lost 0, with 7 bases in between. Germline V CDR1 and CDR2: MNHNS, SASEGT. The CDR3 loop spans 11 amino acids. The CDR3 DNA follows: TGTGCCGAGAGGATGAACACTGAAGCTTTCTTT. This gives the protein CAERMNTEAFF.

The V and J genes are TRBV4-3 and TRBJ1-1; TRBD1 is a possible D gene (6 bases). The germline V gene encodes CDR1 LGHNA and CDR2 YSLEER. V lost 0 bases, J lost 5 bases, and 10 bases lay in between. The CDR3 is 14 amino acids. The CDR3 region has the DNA TGCGCCAGCAGCCAAGATTCGAGGGGGACTGAAGCTTTCTTT. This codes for CASSQDSRGTEAFF.

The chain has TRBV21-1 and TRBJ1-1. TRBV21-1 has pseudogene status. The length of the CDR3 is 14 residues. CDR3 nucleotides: TGTGCCAGCAGCGAAGCATGGGAGGACACTGAAGCTTTCTTT. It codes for CASSEAWEDTEAFF.

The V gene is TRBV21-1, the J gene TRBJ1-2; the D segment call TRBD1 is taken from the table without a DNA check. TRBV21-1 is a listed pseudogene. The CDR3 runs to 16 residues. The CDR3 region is CASSKRHTLPAYGYTF. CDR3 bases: TGTGCCAGCAGCAAACGACACACCCTGCCGGCCTATGGCTACACCTTC.

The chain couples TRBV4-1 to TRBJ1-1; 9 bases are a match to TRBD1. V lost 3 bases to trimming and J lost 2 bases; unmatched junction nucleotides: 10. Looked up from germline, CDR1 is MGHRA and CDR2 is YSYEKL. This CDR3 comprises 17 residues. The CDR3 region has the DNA TGCGCCAGCAGCCATACTACTAGACAGGGGGGAAACACTGAAGCTTTCTTT. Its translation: CASSHTTRQGGNTEAFF.

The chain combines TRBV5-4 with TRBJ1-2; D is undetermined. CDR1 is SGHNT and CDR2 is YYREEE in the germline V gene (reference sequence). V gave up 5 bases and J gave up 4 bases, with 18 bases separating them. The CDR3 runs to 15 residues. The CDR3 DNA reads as TGTGCCAGCAGGGTCCCGGAGGGCGGCATCTATGGCTACACCTTC. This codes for CASRVPEGGIYGYTF.

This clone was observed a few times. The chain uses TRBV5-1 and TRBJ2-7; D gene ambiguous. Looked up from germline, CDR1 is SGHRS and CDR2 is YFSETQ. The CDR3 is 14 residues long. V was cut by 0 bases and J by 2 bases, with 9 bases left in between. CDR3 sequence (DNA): TGCGCCAGCAGCTTGGCAGTCGCCGCCTACGAGCAGTACTTC. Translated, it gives CASSLAVAAYEQYF.

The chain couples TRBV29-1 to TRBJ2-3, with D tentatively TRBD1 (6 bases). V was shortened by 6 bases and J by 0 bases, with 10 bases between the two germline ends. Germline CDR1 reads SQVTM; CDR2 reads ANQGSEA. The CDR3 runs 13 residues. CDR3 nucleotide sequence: TGCAGCGTGGGGGCCGCTAGCACAGATACGCAGTATTTT. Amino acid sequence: CSVGAASTDTQYF.

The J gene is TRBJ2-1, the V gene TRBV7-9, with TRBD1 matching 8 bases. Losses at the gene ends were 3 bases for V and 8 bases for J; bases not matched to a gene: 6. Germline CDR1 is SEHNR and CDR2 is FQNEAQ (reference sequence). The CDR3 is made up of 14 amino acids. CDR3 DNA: TGTGCCAGCAGCTTGAGTCAGGGGGCAGATGAGCAGTTCTTC. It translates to CASSLSQGADEQFF.

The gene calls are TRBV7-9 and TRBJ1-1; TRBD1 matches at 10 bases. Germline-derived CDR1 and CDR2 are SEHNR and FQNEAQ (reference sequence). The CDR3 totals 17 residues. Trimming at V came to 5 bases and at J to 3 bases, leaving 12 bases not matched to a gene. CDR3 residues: CASSPRGGDRGYTEAFF. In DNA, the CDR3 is TGTGCCAGCAGCCCACGAGGGGGGGACAGGGGATACACTGAAGCTTTCTTT.